The 16 T cell receptor beta chains given below trace back to one sample, sequenced in a study of T cell responses to AZD1222 COVID-19 vaccine. Repertoires were generated with immunoSEQ multiplex PCR, while TCRdb's copy carries only in-frame clones and drops some. The table has 90,000 to 150,000 clones, roughly 84% seen once; the top ten hold roughly 1.3%. The sample in question was peripheral blood, obtained on day 0 of AZD1222 vaccination. Receptors were obtained from an adult in good health.

This clone has just a few counts. The chain carries TRBV3-1 (or the pseudogene TRBV3-2) and TRBJ2-3, with D possibly matching TRBD2 (5 bases). Between the trimmed V and J ends, which lost 6 bases and 2 bases, there was a span of 18 bases. Germline V gene sequence: CDR1 LGHDT, CDR2 YNNKEL (reference sequence). The CDR3 extends over 16 amino acids. The DNA of the CDR3 is TGTGCCAGCAGAAAAGAGATGGGGAGCCTCACAGATACGCAGTATTTT. This sequence encodes CASRKEMGSLTDTQYF.

V is TRBV10-1 and J is TRBJ2-4, with D possibly matching TRBD1 (5 bases). Germline loops: CDR1 WNHNN, CDR2 SYGVQD (reference sequence). This CDR3 region has 17 residues. Trimming removed 2 bases at V and 3 bases at J, with 17 bases between. The DNA for the CDR3 is TGCGCCAGCAGTGAGAGCCAGGGCCGCGGTGGCAAAAACATTCAGTACTTC. Translated, it gives CASSESQGRGGKNIQYF.

The J gene is TRBJ2-3, the V gene TRBV5-4, with D perhaps matching TRBD1 (6 bases). The CDR3 runs 13 residues. The V gene's germline CDR1 is SGHNT and CDR2 YYREEE (reference sequence). Trimming cost V 1 base and J 6 bases, with 9 bases left between them. The CDR3 protein is CASSLTGTDTQYF. As DNA, the CDR3 is TGTGCCAGCAGCTTGACAGGGACCGATACGCAGTATTTT.

The V and J genes are TRBV14 and TRBJ1-2; weak D call: TRBD1 (5 bases). V was trimmed by 2 bases and J by 6 bases, leaving 16 bases between them. The CDR3 has 15 amino acids. Germline V gives CDR1 SGHDN, CDR2 FVKESK. The CDR3 reads CASSQMGGSLHGYTF. As DNA, the CDR3 is TGTGCCAGCAGCCAAATGGGGGGTTCCCTTCATGGCTACACCTTC.

The chain has TRBV11-2 and TRBJ1-1, with TRBD1 as a possible D gene (5 bases). Looked up from germline, CDR1 is SGHAT and CDR2 is FQNNGV. Trimming stripped 3 bases from V and 1 base from J, with 15 bases between. The CDR3 is 16 residues long. This chain's CDR3 is CASSFPQRGRNTEAFF. The DNA of the CDR3 is TGTGCCAGCAGCTTTCCCCAGAGGGGCAGGAACACTGAAGCTTTCTTT.

This sequence joins TRBV7-9 and TRBJ1-4; maybe TRBD1 (6 bases). The length of the CDR3 is 15 residues. Looked up from germline, CDR1 is SEHNR and CDR2 is FQNEAQ (reference sequence). Trimming left V 7 bases short and J 5 bases short, with 17 bases between. The CDR3 nucleotides read TGTGCCAGCACCTCGTACGGGGGGCCGAATGAAAAACTGTTTTTT. Translation gives CASTSYGGPNEKLFF. Full variable domain (rest looked up from reference TRBV7-9 and TRBJ1-4): DTGVSQNPRHKITKRGQNVTFRCDPISEHNRLYWYRQTLGQGPEFLTYFQNEAQLEKSRLLSDRFSAERPKGSFSTLEIQRTEQGDSAMYLCASTSYGGPNEKLFFGSGTQLSVL.

The rearrangement links TRBV5-5 to TRBJ1-3; 7 positions agree with TRBD1. The CDR3 is 17 residues long. After removal of 4 bases from V and 1 base from J, the junction contained 11 bases not matched to a gene. Germline values: CDR1 SGHKS, CDR2 YYEKEE (reference sequence). The CDR3 DNA follows: TGTGCCAGCAGCGCCCGGGACAGCGCTAAGTCTGGAAACACCATATATTTT. It encodes CASSARDSAKSGNTIYF.

As to this clone: One end of the junction does not line up with germline, which may come from a read error. V is TRBV23-1 and J is TRBJ2-7, with unresolved D. TRBV23-1 is classed as an ORF, of uncertain function. This CDR3 contains 17 residues. The CDR3 coding sequence is TGCGCCAGCAGTCCATCGAGAGACATCTGGCTTTCCTACGGGCAGTACTTC. It codes for CASSPSRDIWLSYGQYF.

The chain combines TRBV6-5 with TRBJ1-3, with TRBD1 identical over 10 bases. Looked up from germline, CDR1 is MNHEY and CDR2 is SVGAGI. The CDR3 has 14 residues. J lost 4 bases, V lost 6 bases, and 3 bases had no gene match. CDR3 region: CASSPGQGGNTIYF. The DNA of the CDR3 is TGTGCCAGCAGCCCGGGACAGGGGGGAAACACCATATATTTT.

The gene calls are TRBV18 and TRBJ1-5; D unresolved. The CDR3 is 15 amino acids. Trimming left V 3 bases short and J 0 bases short, with 9 bases between. Germline-derived CDR1 and CDR2 are KGHSH and LQKENI. CDR3 in amino acids: CASSPWTDSNQPQHF. DNA of the CDR3: TGTGCCAGCTCACCGTGGACCGATAGCAATCAGCCCCAGCATTTT.

The chain carries TRBV4-2 and TRBJ1-2; tentative D call: TRBD1 (5 bases). There are 15 residues in the CDR3. Trimming shortened V by 1 base and J by 3 bases, and 12 bases separated the two germline ends. The germline gives CDR1 LGHNA, CDR2 YNFKEQ. The CDR3 protein is CASSQGSVRDYGYTF. CDR3 DNA sequence: TGTGCCAGCAGCCAAGGCTCAGTCAGGGACTATGGCTACACCTTC.

The chain recombines TRBV2 with TRBJ1-1; D unclear. Germline lookup yields CDR1 SNHLY and CDR2 FYNNEI. This CDR3 is built from 12 residues. V lost 7 bases to trimming and J lost 1 base, with 7 bases between them. The CDR3 sequence is CASMGSNTEAFF. The CDR3 bases are TGTGCCAGCATGGGGTCGAACACTGAAGCTTTCTTT.

In its sample, this clone was seen a few times. The identical CDR3 is also encoded by other nucleotide sequences in the sample. The J gene is TRBJ1-2, the V gene TRBV6-5; perhaps TRBD1 as D (6 bases). Trimming pared 6 bases from V and 3 bases from J, leaving 11 bases between. CDR1 is MNHEY and CDR2 is SVGAGI in the germline V gene. The CDR3 runs 13 residues. The CDR3 DNA reads as TGTGCCAGCAGCCGTGGGGGCGACTATGGCTACACCTTC. Its protein product is CASSRGGDYGYTF.

This clone occurred once. The rearrangement links TRBV18 to TRBJ2-5; unclear D gene. The V gene's germline CDR1 is KGHSH and CDR2 LQKENI. The CDR3 has 15 amino acids. The germline V and J ends were trimmed by 2 bases and 2 bases, with 12 bases remaining between them. CDR3 nucleotides: TGTGCCAGCTCACCAACCATGCGGCCTCAAGAGACCCAGTACTTC. This codes for CASSPTMRPQETQYF.

CDR3 in DNA: TGTGCCAGCTCACAGATGGACAGGGGGCCCCTCTATGGCTACACCTTC. Translation: CASSQMDRGPLYGYTF. The chain employs TRBV18 and TRBJ1-2, with TRBD1 matching 11 bases. CDR3 length equals 16 residues. The germline V gene has CDR1 KGHSH and CDR2 LQKENI. The trim removed 4 bases at V and 4 bases at J, leaving 8 bases unmatched.

The chain uses TRBV5-4 and TRBJ2-7, with TRBD1 matching 7 bases. Germline V gene lookup returns CDR1 SGHNT and CDR2 YYREEE (reference sequence). V was pared by 5 bases and J by 4 bases, with 6 bases of the junction left unmatched. The CDR3 has 13 amino acids. The CDR3 sequence is CASSSGTEYEQYF. The CDR3 coding sequence is TGTGCCAGCAGTTCCGGGACAGAGTACGAGCAGTACTTC.